This T cell receptor beta chain was sequenced during a study of regulatory T cells in long-lasting Graves disease. This clonotype was seen many times. In building TCR beta libraries, iRepertoire HTBI primers were used together with Arm-PCR of CDR3 regions. In TCRdb, the multiplex PCR reads were re-called with MiXCR into one record per CDR3 protein. Of hundreds of thousands of distinct CDR3 sequences listed, 20% to 25% are singletons. Time point in this sample: persistent/refractory GD, antithyroid drugs over 5 years with positive TRAb. The TCR library was made from RNA extracted from PBMCs. Criteria from the American Thyroid Association guidelines were applied to diagnose Graves' disease. The receptor was derived from a female donor with Graves disease. This material consisted of peripheral blood mononuclear cells (PBMCs), taken when the disease was refractory, from a patient treated with antithyroid drugs.

The CDR3 loop reads CASSLVQTGTQETQYF. The CDR3 nucleotides are TGTGCCAGCAGCTTAGTTCAGACAGGGACCCAAGAGACCCAGTACTTC. The rearrangement links TRBV11-2 to TRBJ2-5; TRBD1 matches at 7 bases. The CDR3 is 16 residues long. V shed 1 base, J shed 1 base, and the junction held 6 bases outside the gene matches. CDR1 and CDR2 (germline): SGHAT, FQNNGV.